Sequencing of this TCR beta chain was carried out in a study of blood T cells in healthy people across ages. Combining a sample-barcoded 5' primer with a J-beta primer mix, a second PCR ran for about 7 to 12 cycles. TCRdb re-called the 5' RACE reads through MiXCR, storing one row per CDR3 protein. The sample gives nearly 800,000 distinct CDR3 sequences, about 56% of which show up once; around 24% is in the top ten. The CDR3 consists of 15 residues. The V and J ends lost 6 bases and 4 bases, in that order; junction bases with no gene match: 9. The chain uses TRBV12-3 or TRBV12-4 and TRBJ2-1, with TRBD2 matching 7 bases. The sample taken for sequencing was blood. The source is a man aged 35 to 55 in good health. The CDR3 protein is CASSSRGSRYNEQFF. DNA for the CDR3: TGTGCCAGCAGCTCCCGCGGGAGTCGGTACAATGAGCAGTTCTTC.